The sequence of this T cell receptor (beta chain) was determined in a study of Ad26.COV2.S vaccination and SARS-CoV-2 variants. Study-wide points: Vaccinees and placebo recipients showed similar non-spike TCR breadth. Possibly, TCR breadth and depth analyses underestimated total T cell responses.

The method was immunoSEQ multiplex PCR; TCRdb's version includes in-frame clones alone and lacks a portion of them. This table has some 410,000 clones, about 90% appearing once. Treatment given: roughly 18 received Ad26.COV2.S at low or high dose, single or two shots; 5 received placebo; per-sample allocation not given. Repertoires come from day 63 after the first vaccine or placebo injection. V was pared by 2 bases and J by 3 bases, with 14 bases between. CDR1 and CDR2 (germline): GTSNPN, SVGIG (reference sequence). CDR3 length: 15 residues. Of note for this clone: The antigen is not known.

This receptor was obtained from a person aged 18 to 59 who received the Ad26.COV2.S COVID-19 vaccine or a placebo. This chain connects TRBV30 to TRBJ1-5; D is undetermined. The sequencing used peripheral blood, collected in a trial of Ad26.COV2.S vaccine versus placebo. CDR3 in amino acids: CAWSRSGRPNQPQHF. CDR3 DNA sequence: TGTGCCTGGAGTAGATCTGGCAGGCCCAATCAGCCCCAGCATTTT. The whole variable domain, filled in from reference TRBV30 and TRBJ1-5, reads SQTIHQWPATLVQPVGSPLSLECTVEGTSNPNLYWYRQAAGRGLQLLFYSVGIGQISSEVPQNLSASRPQDRQFILSSKKLLLSDSGFYLCAWSRSGRPNQPQHFGDGTRLSIL.